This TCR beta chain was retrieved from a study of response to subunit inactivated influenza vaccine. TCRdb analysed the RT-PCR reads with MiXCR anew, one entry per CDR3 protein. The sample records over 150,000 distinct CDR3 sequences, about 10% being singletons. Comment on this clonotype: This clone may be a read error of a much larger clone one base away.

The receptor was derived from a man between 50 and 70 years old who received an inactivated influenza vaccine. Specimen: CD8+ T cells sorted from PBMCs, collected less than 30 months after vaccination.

The CDR3 nucleotides are TGTGCCAGCAGCTTAGGCTCGTACCAAGACACCCAGTACTTC. Translating it yields CASSLGSYQDTQYF. The V call is TRBV7-9, the J call TRBJ2-5, with unresolved D. In germline, CDR1 is SEHNR, CDR2 FQNEAQ (reference sequence). This CDR3 is built from 14 residues.